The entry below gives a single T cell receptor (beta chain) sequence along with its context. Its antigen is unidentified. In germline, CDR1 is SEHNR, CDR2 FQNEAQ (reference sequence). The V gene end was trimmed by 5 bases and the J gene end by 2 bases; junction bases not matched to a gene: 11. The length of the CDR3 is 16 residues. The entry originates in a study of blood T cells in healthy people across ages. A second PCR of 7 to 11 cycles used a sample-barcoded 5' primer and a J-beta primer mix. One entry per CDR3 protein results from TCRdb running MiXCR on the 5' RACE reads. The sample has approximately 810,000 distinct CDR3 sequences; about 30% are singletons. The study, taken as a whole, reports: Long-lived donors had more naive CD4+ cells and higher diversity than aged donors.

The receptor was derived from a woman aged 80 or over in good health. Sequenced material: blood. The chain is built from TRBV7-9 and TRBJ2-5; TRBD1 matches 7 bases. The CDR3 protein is CASSPPLDRRQETQYF. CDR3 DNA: TGTGCCAGCAGCCCTCCGTTGGACAGGAGACAAGAGACCCAGTACTTC. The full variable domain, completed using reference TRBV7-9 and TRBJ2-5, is DTGVSQNPRHKITKRGQNVTFRCDPISEHNRLYWYRQTLGQGPEFLTYFQNEAQLEKSRLLSDRFSAERPKGSFSTLEIQRTEQGDSAMYLCASSPPLDRRQETQYFGPGTRLLVL.